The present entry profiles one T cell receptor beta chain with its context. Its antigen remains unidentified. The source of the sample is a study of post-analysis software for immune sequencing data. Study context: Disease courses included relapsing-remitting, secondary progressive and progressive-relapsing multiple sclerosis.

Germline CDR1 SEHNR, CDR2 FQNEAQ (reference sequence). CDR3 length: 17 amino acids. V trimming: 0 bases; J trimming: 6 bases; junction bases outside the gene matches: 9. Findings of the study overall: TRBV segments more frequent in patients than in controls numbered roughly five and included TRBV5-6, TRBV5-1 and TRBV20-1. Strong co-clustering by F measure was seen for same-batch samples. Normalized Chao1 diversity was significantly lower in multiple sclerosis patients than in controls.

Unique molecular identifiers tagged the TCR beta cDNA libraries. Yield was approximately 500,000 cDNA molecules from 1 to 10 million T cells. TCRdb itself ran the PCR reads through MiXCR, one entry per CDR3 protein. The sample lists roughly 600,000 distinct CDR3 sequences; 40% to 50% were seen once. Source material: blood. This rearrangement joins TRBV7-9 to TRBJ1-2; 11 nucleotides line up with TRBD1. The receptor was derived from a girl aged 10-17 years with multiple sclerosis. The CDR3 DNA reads TGTGCCAGCAGCTTAGCGGGGACAGGGGGTAGTCGAGATGGCTACACCTTC. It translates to CASSLAGTGGSRDGYTF.